This TCR beta chain was captured in a study of cytomegalovirus exposure and HLA in healthy donors. Clones were sequenced by immunoSEQ multiplex PCR, and TCRdb holds only the in-frame ones, with some missing. The data contain 90,000 to 130,000 clones, approximately 90% of them singletons. This CDR3 region has 14 residues. The germline CDR1 and CDR2 sequences are KGHSH and LQKENI. V shed 8 bases, J shed 7 bases, and the junction held 10 bases outside the gene matches. Input material: PBMCs. The chain couples TRBV18 to TRBJ2-1, with 8 bases that match TRBD1. The TCR originated in a woman between 18 and 29 years old in good health and CMV-seronegative. Written as DNA, the CDR3 is TGTGCCAGCCGCTACGACAGGGGTAAGAATGAGCAGTTCTTC. It encodes CASRYDRGKNEQFF. Variable domain in full (rest from reference TRBV18 and TRBJ2-1): NAGVMQNPRHLVRRRGQEARLRCSPMKGHSHVYWYRQLPEEGLKFMVYLQKENIIDESGMPKERFSAEFPKEGPSILRIQQVVRGDSAAYFCASRYDRGKNEQFFGPGTRLTVL.